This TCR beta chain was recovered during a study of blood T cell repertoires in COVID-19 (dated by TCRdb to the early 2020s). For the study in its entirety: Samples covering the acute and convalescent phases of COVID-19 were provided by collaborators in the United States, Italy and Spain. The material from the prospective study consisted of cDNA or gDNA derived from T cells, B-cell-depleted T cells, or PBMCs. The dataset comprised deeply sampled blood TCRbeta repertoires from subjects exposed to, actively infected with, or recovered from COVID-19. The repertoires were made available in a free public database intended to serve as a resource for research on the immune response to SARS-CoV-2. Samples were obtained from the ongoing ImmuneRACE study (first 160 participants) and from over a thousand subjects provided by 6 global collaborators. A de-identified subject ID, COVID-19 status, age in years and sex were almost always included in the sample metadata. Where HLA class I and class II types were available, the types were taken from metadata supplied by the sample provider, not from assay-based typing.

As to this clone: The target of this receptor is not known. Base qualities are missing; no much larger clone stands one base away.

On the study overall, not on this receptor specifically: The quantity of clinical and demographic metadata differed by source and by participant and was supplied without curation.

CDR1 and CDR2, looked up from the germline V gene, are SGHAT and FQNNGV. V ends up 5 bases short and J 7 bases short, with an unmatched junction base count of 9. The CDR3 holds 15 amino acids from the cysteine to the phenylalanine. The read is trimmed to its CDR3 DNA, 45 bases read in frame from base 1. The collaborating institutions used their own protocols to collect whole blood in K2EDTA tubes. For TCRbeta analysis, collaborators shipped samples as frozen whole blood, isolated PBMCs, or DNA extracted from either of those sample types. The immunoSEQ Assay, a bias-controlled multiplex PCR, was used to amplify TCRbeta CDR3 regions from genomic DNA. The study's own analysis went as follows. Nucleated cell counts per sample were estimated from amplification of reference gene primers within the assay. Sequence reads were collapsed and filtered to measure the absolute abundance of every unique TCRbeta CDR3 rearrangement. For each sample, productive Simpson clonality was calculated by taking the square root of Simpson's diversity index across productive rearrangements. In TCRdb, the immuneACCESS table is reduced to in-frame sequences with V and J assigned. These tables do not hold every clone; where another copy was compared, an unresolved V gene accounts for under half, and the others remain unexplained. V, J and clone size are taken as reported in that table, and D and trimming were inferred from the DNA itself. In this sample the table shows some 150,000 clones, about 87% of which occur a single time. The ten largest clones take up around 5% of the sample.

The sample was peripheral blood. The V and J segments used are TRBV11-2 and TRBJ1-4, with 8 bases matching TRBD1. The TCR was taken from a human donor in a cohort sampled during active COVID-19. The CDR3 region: CASSPTTGDFEKLFF. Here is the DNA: TGTGCCAGCAGCCCCACGACAGGGGACTTTGAAAAACTGTTTTTT.